These 30 T cell receptor beta chains came from one sample sequenced in a study of regulatory T cells in long-lasting Graves disease. Time point of the sample: newly diagnosed GD, antithyroid drugs for less than 3 months. The TCR library was prepared using RNA isolated from PBMCs. Arm-PCR of CDR3 regions and iRepertoire HTBI primers were the basis on which TCR beta libraries were built. From the multiplex PCR reads, TCRdb called clonotypes with MiXCR, one entry per CDR3 protein. The sample carries 350,000 to 400,000 distinct CDR3 sequences, about 16% recorded once. This specimen was peripheral blood mononuclear cells (PBMCs), taken at new diagnosis, from a patient treated with antithyroid drugs. The receptors shown here come from a female donor with Graves disease.

The J gene is TRBJ2-2, the V gene TRBV4-3; D remains ambiguous. V was shortened by 4 bases and J by 5 bases, with 8 bases between the two germline ends. CDR1 and CDR2 from the germline V gene are LGHNA and YSLEER. The CDR3 length is 13 residues. The CDR3 DNA follows: TGCGCCAGCAGCCGGAAAGGGACCGGGGAGCTGTTTTTT. Translation gives CASSRKGTGELFF.

This clonotype appeared a few times. The chain joins TRBV7-2 to TRBJ1-4; TRBD1 matches at 8 bases. Germline loops: CDR1 SGHTA, CDR2 FQGNSA. V gave up 6 bases and J gave up 8 bases; unmatched junction bases: 29. CDR3 size: 21 residues. CDR3 amino acids: CASSQRQGQDGVYSTGEKLFF. DNA for the CDR3: TGTGCCAGCAGTCAGAGACAGGGGCAGGACGGGGTCTACTCAACGGGGGAAAAACTGTTTTTT.

This clonotype was observed at least ten times. The chain recombines TRBV7-9 with TRBJ1-2, with D unclear. The CDR3 sequence is 17 residues long. V shed 5 bases and J shed 3 bases, with 22 bases lying between them. CDR1 is SEHNR, CDR2 FQNEAQ, per germline (reference sequence). CDR3 nucleotide sequence: TGTGCCAGCAGCCCTCCCCCATGGACGGAGGCCGACTATGGCTACACCTTC. It is translated as CASSPPPWTEADYGYTF. Full variable domain (remainder filled in from reference TRBV7-9 and TRBJ1-2): DTGVSQNPRHKITKRGQNVTFRCDPISEHNRLYWYRQTLGQGPEFLTYFQNEAQLEKSRLLSDRFSAERPKGSFSTLEIQRTEQGDSAMYLCASSPPPWTEADYGYTFGSGTRLTVV.

The table lists this clonotype with many counts. The rearrangement joins TRBV12-3 or TRBV12-4 to TRBJ1-2; D ambiguous. This CDR3 has 16 amino acids. V was pared by 3 bases and J by 5 bases, with 19 bases between. The CDR3 region is CASSLGTPALLYGYTF. The CDR3, as DNA: TGTGCCAGCAGTTTGGGAACGCCAGCTTTATTGTATGGCTACACCTTC.

J is TRBJ2-7 and V is TRBV6-2 or TRBV6-3; D assignment may be TRBD1 or TRBD2 (5 bases each). Germline lookup yields CDR1 MNHEY and CDR2 SVGEGT. This CDR3 spans 14 amino acids. Trimming shortened V by 6 bases and J by 4 bases, and 16 bases separated the two germline ends. The CDR3 coding sequence is TGTGCCAGCAGGTCGGGGCCGGGCGGATACGAGCAGTACTTC. This translates into CASRSGPGGYEQYF.

The sample holds many counts of this clonotype. The rearrangement joins TRBV20-1 to TRBJ1-2; maybe TRBD1 (6 bases). This CDR3 contains 14 residues. Germline assignment: CDR1 DFQATT and CDR2 SNEGSKA (reference sequence). The V end lost 1 base, the J end lost 5 bases, and 14 bases lay between the germline ends. The CDR3 spells CSARGERGGYGYTF. The CDR3 DNA is TGCAGTGCTAGAGGGGAAAGGGGGGGGTATGGCTACACCTTC.

The chain couples TRBV29-1 to TRBJ2-1, with D unresolved. In germline, CDR1 is SQVTM, CDR2 ANQGSEA. CDR3 size: 14 residues. Trimming removed 2 bases at V and 8 bases at J, with 16 bases between. The CDR3 coding sequence is TGCAGCGTTGAAAGACCCCTATATGGGGATGAGCAGTTCTTC. Encoded protein: CSVERPLYGDEQFF.

In the case of this clonotype: This may be a read error, as it is one base from a much larger clone. V and J are TRBV27 and TRBJ2-7; 10 bases agree with TRBD1. Germline V lookup: CDR1 MNHEY, CDR2 SMNVEV (reference sequence). There are 16 residues in the CDR3. CDR3 sequence: CVSSYTPGQGHYEQYF. As DNA, the CDR3 is TGTGTCAGCAGCTATACTCCGGGACAGGGGCACTACGAGCAGTACTTC.

This clonotype was seen many times. The gene calls are TRBV6-9 and TRBJ1-2, with 7 bases fitting TRBD1. CDR1 and CDR2 from the germline V gene are MNHGY and SVAAGI. J gave up 3 bases and V 3 bases, and 4 bases lay outside the gene matches. The CDR3 has 14 residues. Here the CDR3 reads CASSYRGRHYGYTF. CDR3 bases: TGTGCCAGCAGTTACAGGGGGAGACACTATGGCTACACCTTC.

In its sample, this clonotype was seen many times. The chain employs TRBV6-1 and TRBJ1-2; 9 bases map to TRBD1. The CDR3 runs 19 residues. V was pared by 6 bases and J by 2 bases, with 19 bases of the junction left unmatched. Per germline, CDR1 MNHNS and CDR2 SASEGT. As DNA, the CDR3 is TGTGCCAGCAGCTATCGCCGGGACAGGGCAGCCCATGCGAACTATGGCTACACCTTC. Residues: CASSYRRDRAAHANYGYTF.

The table lists this clonotype with many counts. The chain recombines TRBV27 with TRBJ2-1, with 11 bases lining up with TRBD2. This CDR3 has 16 residues. The germline V gene has CDR1 MNHEY and CDR2 SMNVEV (reference sequence). The V segment lost 6 bases and the J segment 8 bases; nucleotides outside the gene matches: 12. The CDR3 nucleotides are TGTGCCAGCAGCCCCGGAGTTAGCGGGAGGGGAGATGAGCAGTTCTTC. The encoded protein is CASSPGVSGRGDEQFF.

This clonotype showed up many times. V is TRBV6-1 and J is TRBJ1-5; the D is unclear. Germline CDR1 and CDR2: MNHNS and SASEGT. The CDR3 sequence is 15 residues long. The V end was cut by 5 bases, the J end by 0 bases, with 11 bases between. The CDR3 here is CASSPRGDSNQPQHF. In DNA form, the CDR3 reads TGTGCCAGCAGTCCCCGGGGTGATAGCAATCAGCCCCAGCATTTT.

A remark on this clonotype: A much bigger clone sits one base away, suggesting this may be a read error. The chain joins TRBV28 to TRBJ2-4; D is unresolved. Germline V lookup: CDR1 MDHEN, CDR2 SYDVKM. Trimming took 2 bases from V and 13 from J, leaving 15 bases between them. The length of the CDR3 is 13 residues. CDR3 nucleotide sequence: TGTGCCAGCAGTTTAATACAGATCAATGAGCAGTACTTC. Translating gives CASSLIQINEQYF.

This clonotype has a handful of counts. The chain carries TRBV14 and TRBJ2-5; the D is unclear. Germline V gene lookup returns CDR1 SGHDN and CDR2 FVKESK. CDR3 length: 13 residues. Deletions cut 1 base from V and 5 bases from J, with 8 bases between. In DNA, the CDR3 is TGTGCCAGCAGCCAAGTTCGGCACGAGACCCAGTACTTC. Protein product: CASSQVRHETQYF. Drawing the rest from reference TRBV14 and TRBJ2-5, the complete variable domain is EAGVTQFPSHSVIEKGQTVTLRCDPISGHDNLYWYRRVMGKEIKFLLHFVKESKQDESGMPNNRFLAERTGGTYSTLKVQPAELEDSGVYFCASSQVRHETQYFGPGTRLLVL.

This clonotype was recorded many times. This chain connects TRBV12-3 or TRBV12-4 to TRBJ1-5; D remains ambiguous. V was clipped by 1 base and J by 0 bases, with 7 bases between them. The CDR3 loop spans 15 amino acids. The CDR3 loop is CASSLEGYSNQPQHF. CDR3 nucleotide sequence: TGTGCCAGCAGTTTAGAAGGATATAGCAATCAGCCCCAGCATTTT.

Only a few counts were recorded for this clonotype. The chain carries TRBV11-2 and TRBJ2-3; D is unresolved. Trimming left V 7 bases short and J 1 base short, with 24 bases between. Germline V gene lookup returns CDR1 SGHAT and CDR2 FQNNGV. This CDR3 is 18 amino acids long. The CDR3, as DNA: TGTGCCAGCACCTTGGACCCCGGGCCTCCGCACGGCACAGATACGCAGTATTTT. Protein: CASTLDPGPPHGTDTQYF.

Ten or more counts support this clonotype. This rearrangement joins TRBV28 to TRBJ2-3; 8 bases fit TRBD2. Trimming cost V 10 bases and J 1 base; bases outside gene matches: 10. The V gene's germline CDR1 is MDHEN and CDR2 SYDVKM. The CDR3 runs 15 residues. The CDR3 loop reads CATTQPGLGTDTQYF. The CDR3 coding sequence is TGTGCCACTACCCAACCGGGACTAGGCACAGATACGCAGTATTTT.

In DNA, the CDR3 is TGTGCCAGCAGCATACTAGCGGGAGGGCCAGATACGCAGTATTTT. Its protein product is CASSILAGGPDTQYF. J is TRBJ2-3 and V is TRBV7-2; TRBD2 aligns across 13 bases. The CDR3 loop spans 15 amino acids. V shed 5 bases, J shed 4 bases, and the junction held 3 bases outside the gene matches. Germline CDR1 is SGHTA and CDR2 is FQGNSA.

There are many counts of this clonotype. The chain recombines TRBV12-3 or TRBV12-4 with TRBJ2-6; the D gene is possibly TRBD1 (5 bases). The CDR3 is 16 amino acids. With 3 bases removed from V and 2 bases from J, the gap between germline ends came to 11 bases. The CDR3 region is CASSFGAVPGANVLTF. The CDR3 region has the DNA TGTGCCAGCAGTTTTGGGGCAGTACCTGGGGCCAACGTCCTGACTTTC.

This clonotype was found a few times. The chain joins TRBV7-7 to TRBJ2-2; D might be TRBD1 (6 bases). CDR1 is SSHAT, CDR2 FNYEAQ, per germline (reference sequence). V shed 5 bases and J shed 4 bases, with 14 bases lying between them. The CDR3 is made up of 15 amino acids. CDR3 amino acids: CASSQTGHVTGELFF. CDR3 in DNA: TGTGCCAGCAGCCAGACGGGACACGTCACCGGGGAGCTGTTTTTT.

This clonotype appeared many times. This rearrangement joins TRBV4-1 to TRBJ1-1; a possible D gene is TRBD1 (5 bases). V dropped 7 bases and J dropped 7 bases, with 13 bases sitting between them. The germline V gene encodes CDR1 MGHRA and CDR2 YSYEKL. This CDR3 comprises 12 residues. CDR3 in DNA: TGCGCCAGCAAGGGGTGGGGGTTTGAAGCTTTCTTT. Its protein is CASKGWGFEAFF.

This clonotype was picked up many times. The V and J genes are TRBV6-1 and TRBJ2-7; a possible D gene is TRBD1 (6 bases). V was trimmed by 7 bases and J by 2 bases, leaving 15 bases between them. Looked up from germline, CDR1 is MNHNS and CDR2 is SASEGT. The CDR3 has 14 residues. CDR3 region: CASTGDRFPYEQYF. CDR3 in DNA: TGTGCCAGCACCGGAGACAGGTTCCCCTACGAGCAGTACTTC.

This clonotype was seen repeatedly, ten times or more. The chain carries TRBV9 and TRBJ1-5; 8 nucleotides match TRBD1. The V gene end was trimmed by 3 bases and the J gene end by 1 base; junction bases not matched to a gene: 12. This CDR3 has 18 amino acids. Germline values: CDR1 SGDLS, CDR2 YYNGEE. CDR3 amino acids: CASSAGAGGIESNQPQHF. The CDR3, as DNA: TGTGCCAGCAGCGCGGGGGCAGGGGGCATAGAAAGCAATCAGCCCCAGCATTTT. The entire variable domain, with the rest obtained from reference TRBV9 and TRBJ1-5, is as follows: DSGVTQTPKHLITATGQRVTLRCSPRSGDLSVYWYQQSLDQGLQFLIQYYNGEERAKGNILERFSAQQFPDLHSELNLSSLELGDSALYFCASSAGAGGIESNQPQHFGDGTRLSIL.

This clonotype was seen ten or more times. This rearrangement joins TRBV28 to TRBJ2-6; 10 positions agree with TRBD1. With V trimmed by 3 bases and J by 0 bases, 14 bases remained unmatched. The CDR3 has 21 residues. Germline values: CDR1 MDHEN, CDR2 SYDVKM. The CDR3 DNA reads TGTGCCAGCAGTTTTAGGGGACAGGGGATAAGTCGGTTCTCTGGGGCCAACGTCCTGACTTTC. This gives the protein CASSFRGQGISRFSGANVLTF.

This clonotype was observed at least ten times. The chain links TRBV5-6 to TRBJ1-1; the D is unclear. Germline-derived CDR1 and CDR2 are SGHDT and YYEEEE. Trimming cost V 0 bases and J 8 bases, with 14 bases left between them. The CDR3 is made up of 14 amino acids. CDR3 coding DNA: TGTGCCAGCAGCTTGGATTCCGGGAAGTACGAAGCTTTCTTT. It is translated as CASSLDSGKYEAFF. The full variable domain, rest sourced from reference TRBV5-6 and TRBJ1-1, is DAGVTQSPTHLIKTRGQQVTLRCSPKSGHDTVSWYQQALGQGPQFIFQYYEEEERQRGNFPDRFSGHQFPNYSSELNVNALLLGDSALYLCASSLDSGKYEAFFGQGTRLTVV.

CDR3 residues: CASLPNGGSTEAFF. The CDR3 DNA is TGTGCCAGCTTACCCAACGGGGGTAGCACTGAAGCTTTCTTT. J is TRBJ1-1 and V is TRBV7-2; D is possibly TRBD1 (5 bases). The CDR3 runs 14 residues. Germline CDR1 and CDR2: SGHTA and FQGNSA. Trimming took 8 bases from V and 4 from J, leaving 17 bases between them.

This clonotype was observed a few times. This sequence joins TRBV6-1 and TRBJ2-2; TRBD1 aligns across 8 bases. The CDR3 runs to 13 residues. V shed 11 bases and J 2 bases; nucleotides not matched to a gene: 4. From germline, CDR1 is MNHNS and CDR2 SASEGT. The CDR3 DNA is TGTGCCGGACAGGGAATCAACACCGGGGAGCTGTTTTTT. Its protein is CAGQGINTGELFF.

This clonotype was seen a single time. The chain joins TRBV12-3 or TRBV12-4 to TRBJ2-6, with D perhaps being TRBD1 or TRBD2 (5 bases each). V gave up 8 bases and J gave up 0 bases, with 26 bases separating them. The CDR3 consists of 20 residues. The CDR3 DNA sequence: TGTGCCAGCGGCCACCCGGGAACCGGGACGGCAAGCTCTGGGGCCAACGTCCTGACTTTC. Translated, it gives CASGHPGTGTASSGANVLTF.

This clonotype has at least ten counts. CDR3 in DNA: TGCGCCAGCAGTGATGACCGTGGTTGGGAGACCCAGTACTTC. Its protein is CASSDDRGWETQYF. The chain combines TRBV10-1 with TRBJ2-5, with D hard to call. The CDR3 runs to 14 residues. CDR1 is WNHNN and CDR2 is SYGVQD in the germline V gene (reference sequence). The ends were cut back, 3 bases at V and 5 bases at J, with 13 bases in the middle.

In its sample, this clonotype was seen many times. This chain joins TRBV7-9 and TRBJ1-4; possibly TRBD1 for D (5 bases). Deletions cut 0 bases from V and 8 bases from J, with 13 bases between. The length of the CDR3 is 15 residues. Germline V gene sequence: CDR1 SEHNR, CDR2 FQNEAQ (reference sequence). The CDR3 nucleotides are TGTGCCAGCAGCTTAGCGAGGGCAGGGACGGAAAAACTGTTTTTT. It codes for CASSLARAGTEKLFF.